This entry concerns a single T cell receptor (beta chain). This CDR3 region has 13 residues. The V segment lost 7 bases and the J segment 0 bases; nucleotides outside the gene matches: 2. Germline values: CDR1 MDHEN, CDR2 SYDVKM. These data originate in a study of blood T cell repertoires in COVID-19. Study at large: Acute and convalescent COVID-19 specimens originated in the United States, Italy and Spain. Nucleic acid was either cDNA or gDNA, and it came from T cells, B-cell-depleted T cells, or PBMCs.

The protocol was immunoSEQ multiplex PCR, while the TCRdb copy is restricted to in-frame clones and leaves out a portion. The data hold approximately 90,000 clones, with around 85% observed a single time. The sample consisted of peripheral blood. This sequence originates from a man between 60 and 75 years old with acute or convalescent COVID-19. This chain joins TRBV28 and TRBJ1-1, with TRBD1 matching 7 bases. CDR3 in DNA: TGTGCCAGCACGGGGACAGTGAACACTGAAGCTTTCTTT. This translates into CASTGTVNTEAFF. Filled out from reference TRBV28 and TRBJ1-1, the complete variable domain reads DVKVTQSSRYLVKRTGEKVFLECVQDMDHENMFWYRQDPGLGLRLIYFSYDVKMKEKGDIPEGYSVSREKKERFSLILESASTNQTSMYLCASTGTVNTEAFFGQGTRLTVV.